A selection of T cell receptor beta chains follows, all from one sample in a study of T cell repertoires in cytomegalovirus infection. TCRdb called the reads again in MiXCR, with one record for every CDR3 protein. The sample yields 560,000 or so distinct CDR3 sequences, approximately 17% seen once. The sequencing input was CD8+ T cells from PBMCs. These receptors were collected from a human donor in good health (CMV status not recorded). Some clones in this sample may be carry-over from other donors' samples. CDR3s include the opening cysteine and the closing phenylalanine or tryptophan. Fields, in order: V gene, clone size, D gene, J gene, CDR3 protein, CDR3 DNA. A D gene is named only where the DNA matches it firmly. Rows may omit the clone size; those that give it use once, few, many or a size class.

v_gene: TRBV28
abundance: many
d_gene: -
j_gene: TRBJ2-7
CDR3aa: CASTPSRVAGSYEQYF
CDR3nt: TGTGCCAGCACTCCATCCAGGGTCGCAGGCTCCTACGAGCAGTACTTC

v_gene: TRBV7-3
abundance: many
d_gene: TRBD1
j_gene: TRBJ2-1
CDR3aa: CASSSQTGAYNEQFF
CDR3nt: TGTGCCAGCAGCTCCCAGACAGGGGCCTACAATGAGCAGTTCTTC

v_gene: TRBV7-6
abundance: many
d_gene: TRBD2
j_gene: TRBJ2-7
CDR3aa: CASSRTSGVYEQYF
CDR3nt: TGTGCCAGCAGCAGGACTAGCGGGGTCTACGAGCAGTACTTC

v_gene: TRBV7-9
abundance: many
d_gene: TRBD2
j_gene: TRBJ2-1
CDR3aa: CARAGTSGSNEQFF
CDR3nt: TGTGCCAGGGCCGGAACTAGCGGGAGTAATGAGCAGTTCTTC

v_gene: TRBV12-5
abundance: few
d_gene: TRBD2
j_gene: TRBJ2-5
CDR3aa: CASAPSGGSQETQYF
CDR3nt: TGTGCTAGTGCTCCTAGCGGGGGGTCCCAAGAGACCCAGTACTTC

v_gene: TRBV6-1
abundance: -
d_gene: TRBD2
j_gene: TRBJ2-7
CDR3aa: CASNAGEGYEQYF
CDR3nt: TGTGCCAGCAATGCGGGAGAAGGGTACGAGCAGTACTTC

v_gene: TRBV12-3/TRBV12-4
abundance: many
d_gene: -
j_gene: TRBJ1-4
CDR3aa: CASSSSGTGTNEKLFF
CDR3nt: TGTGCCAGCAGTTCCTCCGGGACCGGGACTAATGAAAAACTGTTTTTT

v_gene: TRBV7-6
abundance: many
d_gene: -
j_gene: TRBJ2-1
CDR3aa: CASSPTIGHGEQFF
CDR3nt: TGTGCCAGCAGCCCTACTATTGGGCACGGTGAGCAGTTCTTC

v_gene: TRBV27
abundance: many
d_gene: -
j_gene: TRBJ1-2
CDR3aa: CASSFGRGYGYTF
CDR3nt: TGTGCCAGCAGTTTTGGCAGGGGCTATGGCTACACCTTC

v_gene: TRBV12-5
abundance: once
d_gene: TRBD1
j_gene: TRBJ2-7
CDR3aa: CASGFDQGAYEQYF
CDR3nt: TGTGCTAGTGGTTTCGACCAGGGGGCCTACGAGCAGTACTTC

v_gene: TRBV12-3/TRBV12-4
abundance: many
d_gene: TRBD2
j_gene: TRBJ2-3
CDR3aa: CASSPSGGATDTQYF
CDR3nt: TGTGCCAGCAGTCCCAGCGGGGGGGCCACAGATACGCAGTATTTT

v_gene: TRBV7-9
abundance: few
d_gene: TRBD2
j_gene: TRBJ2-5
CDR3aa: CASSLESGRAPETQYF
CDR3nt: TGTGCCAGCAGCTTAGAAAGCGGGAGGGCCCCAGAGACCCAGTACTTC

v_gene: TRBV5-6
abundance: -
d_gene: -
j_gene: TRBJ2-7
CDR3aa: CASSRPGTAYEQYF
CDR3nt: TGTGCCAGCAGCCGGCCCGGGACGGCCTACGAGCAGTACTTC

v_gene: TRBV7-9
abundance: -
d_gene: TRBD1
j_gene: TRBJ1-3
CDR3aa: CASSPRQGGGNTIYF
CDR3nt: TGTGCCAGCAGCCCTCGACAGGGCGGTGGAAACACCATATATTTT

v_gene: TRBV20-1
abundance: -
d_gene: TRBD1
j_gene: TRBJ2-7
CDR3aa: CSANPTGGGEQYF
CDR3nt: TGCAGTGCTAACCCGACAGGGGGGGGAGAGCAGTACTTC

v_gene: TRBV28
abundance: -
d_gene: -
j_gene: TRBJ2-5
CDR3aa: CASSFGAEETQYF
CDR3nt: TGTGCCAGCAGTTTCGGAGCGGAAGAGACCCAGTACTTC

v_gene: TRBV20-1
abundance: few
d_gene: -
j_gene: TRBJ2-1
CDR3aa: CSARESGNPYNEQFF
CDR3nt: TGCAGTGCTAGAGAGTCAGGGAATCCCTACAATGAGCAGTTCTTC

v_gene: TRBV3-1
abundance: few
d_gene: -
j_gene: TRBJ2-1
CDR3aa: CASSQPRTVVNEQFF
CDR3nt: TGTGCCAGCAGCCAACCTCGGACAGTGGTCAATGAGCAGTTCTTC

v_gene: TRBV10-3
abundance: medium-sized
d_gene: -
j_gene: TRBJ1-5
CDR3aa: CAISVGDHSNQPQHF
CDR3nt: TGTGCCATCAGTGTAGGAGACCATAGCAATCAGCCCCAGCATTTT

v_gene: TRBV7-9
abundance: many
d_gene: -
j_gene: TRBJ1-5
CDR3aa: CASSLDYREGYSNQPQHF
CDR3nt: TGTGCCAGCAGCTTAGACTACAGGGAAGGGTATAGCAATCAGCCCCAGCATTTT

v_gene: TRBV29-1
abundance: many
d_gene: TRBD1
j_gene: TRBJ1-1
CDR3aa: CSVEEGRGEWEAFF
CDR3nt: TGCAGCGTTGAAGAAGGCAGGGGGGAGTGGGAAGCTTTCTTT

v_gene: TRBV2
abundance: many
d_gene: TRBD1
j_gene: TRBJ1-1
CDR3aa: CASRGDSEAFF
CDR3nt: TGTGCCAGCAGAGGGGACAGTGAAGCTTTCTTT

v_gene: TRBV6-5
abundance: -
d_gene: -
j_gene: TRBJ1-3
CDR3aa: CASSAEGNIYF
CDR3nt: TGTGCCAGCAGCGCTGAGGGAAACATATATTTT

v_gene: TRBV7-2
abundance: many
d_gene: -
j_gene: TRBJ1-3
CDR3aa: CASSPTGSGNTIYF
CDR3nt: TGTGCCAGCAGCCCAACAGGTTCTGGAAACACCATATATTTT

v_gene: TRBV6-5
abundance: -
d_gene: TRBD1
j_gene: TRBJ2-7
CDR3aa: CASSRRDRPTYEQYF
CDR3nt: TGTGCCAGCAGTCGCCGGGACAGGCCTACCTACGAGCAGTACTTC

v_gene: TRBV27
abundance: few
d_gene: -
j_gene: TRBJ1-1
CDR3aa: CASSNLEEGYSEAFF
CDR3nt: TGTGCCAGCTCAAACTTAGAGGAGGGGTATAGTGAAGCTTTCTTT

v_gene: TRBV7-9
abundance: many
d_gene: TRBD2
j_gene: TRBJ2-3
CDR3aa: CASSPPFLADRTDTQYF
CDR3nt: TGTGCCAGCAGTCCCCCTTTTCTAGCGGACCGCACAGATACGCAGTATTTT

v_gene: TRBV20-1
abundance: -
d_gene: -
j_gene: TRBJ2-6
CDR3aa: CSATMTGWTVLTF
CDR3nt: TGCAGTGCCACCATGACCGGGTGGACAGTCCTGACTTTC

v_gene: TRBV7-7
abundance: few
d_gene: TRBD2
j_gene: TRBJ2-2
CDR3aa: CASSSGGAVGGELFF
CDR3nt: TGTGCCAGCAGCTCCGGGGGGGCAGTAGGCGGGGAGCTGTTTTTT